These 26 T cell receptor beta chains share one sample of origin, sequenced in a study of T cells after yellow fever vaccination. TCRdb fed the 5' RACE reads into MiXCR, producing one record per CDR3 protein. Among 130,000 or so distinct CDR3 sequences, roughly 15% were seen once, and the ten largest hold approximately 39%. This specimen consisted of CD8+ T cells sorted from PBMCs, obtained 5 days after the yellow fever booster vaccination. The source is a man aged 18 to 30 who received the YFV17D yellow fever vaccine.

The chain has TRBV4-2 and TRBJ1-2; 7 bases match TRBD1. This CDR3 has 16 amino acids. With 0 bases clipped from V and 4 bases from J, the junction kept 8 bases outside the gene matches. The germline gives CDR1 LGHNA, CDR2 YNFKEQ. CDR3 region: CASSQDPKPGGYGYTF. The CDR3 DNA is TGTGCCAGCAGCCAAGATCCAAAGCCAGGGGGCTATGGCTACACCTTC.

The rearrangement uses TRBV15 and TRBJ2-1; tentatively, D is TRBD2 (6 bases). Germline CDR1 and CDR2: LNHNV and YYDKDF (reference sequence). The CDR3 has 16 residues. The V end lost 3 bases, the J end lost 4 bases, and 16 bases lay between the germline ends. The CDR3 spells CATSSTGLSLYNEQFF. In DNA, the CDR3 is TGTGCCACCAGCAGTACAGGACTATCCCTATACAATGAGCAGTTCTTC.

In this sample, this clonotype turned up a few times. The chain employs TRBV10-3 and TRBJ2-1; tentatively, D is TRBD1 or TRBD2 (5 bases each). Germline CDR1 ENHRY, CDR2 SYGVKD. The ends were cut back, 1 base at V and 0 bases at J, with 19 bases in the middle. This CDR3 spans 19 amino acids. The CDR3 coding sequence is TGTGCCATCAGTGAGTATAGATTAGATTGGGGGAGCTCCTACAATGAGCAGTTCTTC. Protein product: CAISEYRLDWGSSYNEQFF.

The gene calls are TRBV6-5 and TRBJ2-2; no firm D call. In germline, CDR1 is MNHEY, CDR2 SVGAGI. The CDR3 is 13 residues long. V gave up 5 bases and J gave up 7 bases, with 11 bases separating them. This CDR3 reads CASSPRLDGELFF. For the CDR3, the DNA is TGTGCCAGCAGTCCCCGACTTGACGGGGAGCTGTTTTTT.

By its share, this clonotype is medium-sized (0.01 to 0.1%). The rearrangement links TRBV4-1 to TRBJ2-2; 7 bases agree with TRBD1. J gave up 0 bases and V 3 bases, and 7 bases lay outside the gene matches. Germline CDR1 is MGHRA and CDR2 is YSYEKL. This CDR3 is built from 17 residues. CDR3 in amino acids: CASSQPPGGPNTGELFF. The CDR3 DNA reads TGCGCCAGCAGCCAGCCTCCAGGGGGTCCGAACACCGGGGAGCTGTTTTTT.

This chain connects TRBV7-9 to TRBJ2-5, with unresolved D. CDR3 length: 13 amino acids. Germline loops: CDR1 SEHNR, CDR2 FQNEAQ (reference sequence). Trimming removed 6 bases at V and 1 base at J, with 9 bases between. CDR3 in DNA: TGTGCCAGCAGTTTCACCGTCCAAGAGACCCAGTACTTC. Residues: CASSFTVQETQYF.

V is TRBV6-2 or TRBV6-3 and J is TRBJ1-1; D gene uncertain. This CDR3 region has 11 residues. Germline V gene data show CDR1 as MNHEY and CDR2 as SVGEGT. Trimming cost V 5 bases and J 11 bases, with 12 bases left between them. The CDR3 nucleotides are TGTGCCAGCAGTGTAGGGTTGTTGGCTTTCTTT. Encoded protein: CASSVGLLAFF.

A few counts support this clonotype. The chain uses TRBV6-6 and TRBJ1-1, with no clear D. There are 13 residues in the CDR3. Germline V gene sequence: CDR1 MNHNY, CDR2 SVGAGI (reference sequence). Trimming took 6 bases from V and 1 from J, leaving 9 bases between them. In nucleotides, the CDR3 is TGTGCCAGCAGCCACCGCCAGAACACTGAAGCTTTCTTT. Protein: CASSHRQNTEAFF.

This clonotype was counted between two and nine times. This chain connects TRBV6-6 to TRBJ2-5, with D possibly TRBD1 on 5 matching bases. V gave up 0 bases and J gave up 7 bases, with 18 bases separating them. This CDR3 region has 16 residues. Germline CDR1 reads MNHNY; CDR2 reads SVGAGI (reference sequence). CDR3 residues: CASSYSLQDKFGTQYF. For the CDR3, the DNA is TGTGCCAGCAGTTACTCGTTGCAGGACAAATTCGGGACCCAGTACTTC.

V and J are TRBV9 and TRBJ2-7, with D possibly called TRBD1 or TRBD2 (5 bases each). V was pared by 2 bases and J by 1 base, with 10 bases between. Germline V gives CDR1 SGDLS, CDR2 YYNGEE. This CDR3 contains 14 residues. For the CDR3, the DNA is TGTGCCAGCAGCGTCCGGGACGGTTCCTACGAGCAGTACTTC. Translation: CASSVRDGSYEQYF.

In its sample, this clonotype was seen a few times. The chain employs TRBV5-1 and TRBJ2-7; D may match TRBD1 or TRBD2 (5 bases each). This CDR3 region has 14 residues. The V and J ends lost 4 bases and 0 bases respectively, with 11 bases between them. Germline CDR1 reads SGHRS; CDR2 reads YFSETQ. In DNA, the CDR3 is TGCGCCAGCAGCGGGCTGAGGGGCTCCTACGAGCAGTACTTC. Translating gives CASSGLRGSYEQYF.

The chain links TRBV5-1 to TRBJ2-7; 10 nucleotides agree with TRBD1. V shed 3 bases, J shed 6 bases, and the junction held 6 bases outside the gene matches. Germline V gene lookup returns CDR1 SGHRS and CDR2 YFSETQ. This CDR3 contains 14 residues. The CDR3: CASSYGQGVFEQYF. The CDR3 DNA sequence: TGCGCCAGCAGCTATGGACAGGGGGTCTTCGAGCAGTACTTC.

Only a few counts were recorded for this clonotype. The gene calls are TRBV29-1 and TRBJ2-1, with D uncertain. CDR3 length: 12 amino acids. CDR1 SQVTM and CDR2 ANQGSEA come from the germline V gene. Trimming took 4 bases from V and 6 from J, leaving 10 bases between them. The CDR3 region has the DNA TGCAGCGTTGCGGCAGGAGCCAATGAGCAGTTCTTC. This translates into CSVAAGANEQFF.

This clonotype showed up just a few times. This rearrangement joins TRBV15 to TRBJ1-1; D may be TRBD1 (5 bases). The CDR3 length is 14 residues. V was cut by 4 bases and J by 4 bases, with 13 bases left in between. CDR1 is LNHNV, CDR2 YYDKDF, per germline (reference sequence). CDR3 DNA sequence: TGTGCCACCAGCACGACAGTGACGGTCACTGAAGCTTTCTTT. Protein product: CATSTTVTVTEAFF.

This clonotype turned up a few times. The V and J genes are TRBV4-3 and TRBJ2-1, with 8 bases fitting TRBD2. The CDR3 totals 18 residues. Germline lookup yields CDR1 LGHNA and CDR2 YSLEER. Losses at the gene ends were 0 bases for V and 0 bases for J; bases not matched to a gene: 7. The CDR3 DNA is TGCGCCAGCAGCCAAGAGAGTTGGCGGGGGGCCTCCTACAATGAGCAGTTCTTC. Its protein product is CASSQESWRGASYNEQFF.

This sequence joins TRBV5-1 and TRBJ1-3; D is uncertain. V was trimmed by 2 bases and J by 3 bases, leaving 6 bases between them. This CDR3 comprises 13 residues. CDR1 and CDR2 (germline): SGHRS, YFSETQ. In DNA form, the CDR3 reads TGCGCCAGCAGCTTTTACAGTGGAAACACCATATATTTT. Translating it yields CASSFYSGNTIYF.

The rearrangement uses TRBV4-2 and TRBJ1-1; D remains unclear. Germline V CDR1 and CDR2: LGHNA, YNFKEQ. The CDR3 sequence is 14 residues long. V lost 4 bases and J 1 base, leaving 10 bases between the germline ends. CDR3 loop: CASSRREGNTEAFF. Written as DNA, the CDR3 is TGTGCCAGCAGCCGTCGGGAAGGGAACACTGAAGCTTTCTTT.

This clonotype occurred a few times. V is TRBV10-3 and J is TRBJ2-2, with a possible D match to TRBD2 (5 bases). This CDR3 is 17 amino acids long. The V gene lost 2 bases and the J gene lost 8 bases, with 21 bases spanning the gap. Germline CDR1 reads ENHRY; CDR2 reads SYGVKD. In DNA form, the CDR3 reads TGTGCCATCAGTGAGAATACTAGGCCCCGAACTGAAGGGGAGCTGTTTTTT. This encodes CAISENTRPRTEGELFF.

In this sample, this clonotype turned up a few times. The chain links TRBV9 to TRBJ1-1, with D uncertain. CDR3 length: 13 amino acids. The germline V gene has CDR1 SGDLS and CDR2 YYNGEE. V gave up 0 bases and J gave up 4 bases, with 7 bases separating them. The CDR3 here is CASSVGSGTEAFF. The CDR3 region has the DNA TGTGCCAGCAGCGTAGGCTCTGGCACTGAAGCTTTCTTT.

The rearrangement links TRBV4-2 to TRBJ2-3; TRBD1 aligns across 9 bases. Germline lookup yields CDR1 LGHNA and CDR2 YNFKEQ. The CDR3 loop spans 16 amino acids. Trimming at V came to 3 bases and at J to 1 base, leaving 5 bases not matched to a gene. The CDR3 here is CASSQWGQGGTDTQYF. The CDR3 DNA reads TGTGCCAGCAGCCAGTGGGGACAGGGTGGCACAGATACGCAGTATTTT.

This clonotype was seen more than once but under ten times. The chain joins TRBV9 to TRBJ1-1, with D uncertain. Trimming pared 0 bases from V and 4 bases from J, leaving 7 bases between. CDR1 SGDLS and CDR2 YYNGEE come from the germline V gene. The CDR3 length is 13 residues. In DNA form, the CDR3 reads TGTGCCAGCAGCGTAGCAGAACGCACTGAAGCTTTCTTT. This codes for CASSVAERTEAFF. Complete variable domain (other parts from reference TRBV9 and TRBJ1-1): DSGVTQTPKHLITATGQRVTLRCSPRSGDLSVYWYQQSLDQGLQFLIQYYNGEERAKGNILERFSAQQFPDLHSELNLSSLELGDSALYFCASSVAERTEAFFGQGTRLTVV.

The chain links TRBV10-3 to TRBJ2-7; TRBD1 is a possible D gene (6 bases). CDR1 ENHRY and CDR2 SYGVKD come from the germline V gene. The length of the CDR3 is 14 residues. V was shortened by 6 bases and J by 1 base, with 13 bases between the two germline ends. DNA for the CDR3: TGTGCCATCAGACAAGGACAGCAATCCTACGAGCAGTACTTC. Translated, it gives CAIRQGQQSYEQYF.

This clonotype was detected a few times. The chain is built from TRBV7-3 and TRBJ2-3; D call uncertain. V was pared by 5 bases and J by 2 bases, with 8 bases between. CDR3 length equals 13 residues. Germline V gene sequence: CDR1 SGHTA, CDR2 FQGTGA. The CDR3 loop is CASSVDFTDTQYF. The CDR3 region has the DNA TGTGCCAGCAGCGTCGACTTCACAGATACGCAGTATTTT. Full variable domain (missing parts from reference TRBV7-3 and TRBJ2-3): GAGVSQTPSNKVTEKGKYVELRCDPISGHTALYWYRQSLGQGPEFLIYFQGTGAADDSGLPNDRFFAVRPEGSVSTLKIQRTERGDSAVYLCASSVDFTDTQYFGPGTRLTVL.

This clonotype turned up a few times. The J gene is TRBJ2-4, the V gene TRBV12-3 or TRBV12-4, with D unresolved. Trimming took 8 bases from V and 0 from J, leaving 11 bases between them. The CDR3 has 14 residues. CDR3 residues: CASLSSLAKNIQYF. DNA of the CDR3: TGTGCCAGCTTGTCTTCCCTAGCCAAAAACATTCAGTACTTC.

The chain links TRBV4-3 to TRBJ2-2; maybe TRBD1 (5 bases). The CDR3 spans 17 residues. V was shortened by 1 base and J by 5 bases, with 17 bases between the two germline ends. CDR1 LGHNA and CDR2 YSLEER come from the germline V gene. This chain's CDR3 is CASSQGPREERTGELFF. The CDR3 nucleotides are TGCGCCAGCAGCCAAGGCCCCAGGGAAGAAAGGACCGGGGAGCTGTTTTTT.

This clonotype was seen a handful of times. The V call is TRBV7-2, the J call TRBJ1-1, with D possibly being TRBD1 (6 bases). The V gene lost 3 bases and the J gene lost 6 bases, with 14 bases spanning the gap. The CDR3 runs to 14 residues. Germline V lookup: CDR1 SGHTA, CDR2 FQGNSA. CDR3 sequence reads: CASSFLRGGAEAFF. The CDR3 nucleotides are TGTGCCAGCAGCTTTCTCAGGGGCGGGGCTGAAGCTTTCTTT.